These 14 T cell receptor beta chains were all obtained from the same sample, sequenced in a study of cytomegalovirus exposure and HLA in healthy donors. The PCR contained 60 Vbeta and 13 Jbeta primers. Sequenced by immunoSEQ multiplex PCR; TCRdb stores in-frame clones only, minus some. The repertoire has some 50,000 clones, 72% of them found once; the top ten carry around 22%. Specimen: PBMCs. The source is a woman between 50 and 59 years old in good health and CMV-seropositive.

This clone was counted only a few times. V is TRBV19 and J is TRBJ2-3, with 9 bases matching TRBD2. The CDR3 is 14 residues long. Trimming at V came to 6 bases and at J to 7 bases, leaving 8 bases not matched to a gene. Germline CDR1 and CDR2: LNHDA and SQIVND (reference sequence). The CDR3 DNA follows: TGTGCCAGTAGAAGTAGCGGGGGCCACCATACGCAGTATTTT. Translated: CASRSSGGHHTQYF.

Within the sample, this clone is medium-sized. The chain carries TRBV7-2 and TRBJ1-1; the D is unclear. V lost 1 base, J lost 0 bases, and 3 bases lay in between. Germline CDR1 reads SGHTA; CDR2 reads FQGNSA. This CDR3 has 13 residues. Here the CDR3 DNA reads TGTGCCAGCAGCTTAGACTTGAACACTGAAGCTTTCTTT. It encodes CASSLDLNTEAFF.

This clone was detected only a few times. V gene TRBV19 combines with J gene TRBJ1-1; 7 positions agree with TRBD1. Germline values: CDR1 LNHDA, CDR2 SQIVND (reference sequence). Trimming at V came to 6 bases and at J to 0 bases, leaving 10 bases not matched to a gene. The CDR3 extends over 16 amino acids. CDR3 DNA: TGTGCCAGTAGACAGACAGGGACTTCATTGAACACTGAAGCTTTCTTT. This translates into CASRQTGTSLNTEAFF.

The chain links TRBV29-1 to TRBJ2-2; tentatively, D is TRBD1 (6 bases). The CDR3 covers 14 residues. Germline V CDR1 and CDR2: SQVTM, ANQGSEA. The V gene lost 6 bases and the J gene lost 6 bases, with 17 bases spanning the gap. DNA for the CDR3: TGCAGCGTCACCTCAGGGGAGTTACCCGGGGAGCTGTTTTTT. This gives the protein CSVTSGELPGELFF.

This chain joins TRBV10-3 and TRBJ2-1, with 8 bases lining up with TRBD1. Germline V gene data show CDR1 as ENHRY and CDR2 as SYGVKD. The CDR3 contains 15 residues. The ends lost 4 bases at V and 9 bases at J; junction bases unmatched: 11. The CDR3 DNA is TGTGCCATCAGTGCCCTAGGGCAGGGGGCGGTTGAGCAGTTCTTC. Its protein product is CAISALGQGAVEQFF.

Concerning this clone: One junction end does not reproduce the germline sequence, and a read error may be involved. The V gene is TRBV28, the J gene TRBJ1-1; 7 positions agree with TRBD1. The CDR3 sequence is 16 residues long. Germline V gene lookup returns CDR1 MDHEN and CDR2 SYDVKM. The CDR3 DNA sequence: TGTGCCAGCAGTTTACATGGCCGCCGACAGGGAACTGGAGCTTTCTTT. Its translation is CASSLHGRRQGTGAFF. Full variable domain (outside the CDR3, taken from reference TRBV28 and TRBJ1-1): DVKVTQSSRYLVKRTGEKVFLECVQDMDHENMFWYRQDPGLGLRLIYFSYDVKMKEKGDIPEGYSVSREKKERFSLILESASTNQTSMYLCASSLHGRRQGTGAFFGQGTRLTVV.

J is TRBJ2-5 and V is TRBV6-1; 11 nucleotides line up with TRBD1. CDR1 and CDR2 from the germline V gene are MNHNS and SASEGT. The CDR3 has 14 residues. Trimming took 5 bases from V and 5 from J; bases not matched to a gene: 4. The CDR3 coding sequence is TGTGCCAGCAGTAGGACAGGGGGCTCGGAGACCCAGTACTTC. Translated, it gives CASSRTGGSETQYF.

J is TRBJ1-3 and V is TRBV7-2; TRBD1 is a possible D gene (6 bases). V lost 6 bases to trimming and J lost 0 bases, with 18 bases between them. Germline lookup yields CDR1 SGHTA and CDR2 FQGNSA. There are 17 residues in the CDR3. For the CDR3, the DNA is TGTGCCAGCAGTAGGGAGGGCGGGGGCTCCTCTGGAAACACCATATATTTT. Its protein is CASSREGGGSSGNTIYF.

This clone was seen a few times. V is TRBV2 and J is TRBJ1-1; 8 bases map to TRBD1. Unmatched junction bases numbered 3, after V lost 6 bases and J lost 6 bases. The CDR3 has 12 amino acids. In germline, CDR1 is SNHLY, CDR2 FYNNEI. The CDR3: CASRETGAEAFF. DNA of the CDR3: TGTGCCAGCAGAGAGACAGGGGCTGAAGCTTTCTTT. Variable domain in full (rest from reference TRBV2 and TRBJ1-1): EPEVTQTPSHQVTQMGQEVILRCVPISNHLYFYWYRQILGQKVEFLVSFYNNEISEKSEIFDDQFSVERPDGSNFTLKIRSTKLEDSAMYFCASRETGAEAFFGQGTRLTVV.

Here the CDR3 DNA reads TGTGCCAGCACGAGAACGACTCTCACAGATACGCAGTATTTT. Translation: CASTRTTLTDTQYF. The rearrangement joins TRBV6-1 to TRBJ2-3; D remains ambiguous. The germline CDR1 and CDR2 sequences are MNHNS and SASEGT. Trimming took off 7 bases at V and 2 bases at J, with 13 bases between the two ends. The CDR3 spans 14 residues.

This clone has a handful of counts. CDR3: CASSQGWRAGVSYEQYF. CDR3 DNA: TGCGCCAGCAGCCAAGGGTGGCGAGCGGGGGTGTCCTACGAGCAGTACTTC. This sequence joins TRBV4-3 and TRBJ2-7; 8 nucleotides match TRBD2. The CDR3 spans 17 residues. Germline V gene data show CDR1 as LGHNA and CDR2 as YSLEER. V lost 1 base to trimming and J lost 1 base; unmatched junction nucleotides: 9.

The CDR3 region is CASSLVRAGGLVEQYF. As DNA, the CDR3 is TGTGCCAGCAGCTTAGTGAGAGCGGGGGGTTTGGTCGAGCAGTACTTC. The chain recombines TRBV11-2 with TRBJ2-7, with 9 nucleotides matching TRBD2. The CDR3 is 16 amino acids. Losses at the gene ends were 1 base for V and 6 bases for J; bases not matched to a gene: 10. The germline V gene encodes CDR1 SGHAT and CDR2 FQNNGV.

This clone occurred once. The rearrangement links TRBV27 to TRBJ1-2; unclear D gene. Germline V lookup: CDR1 MNHEY, CDR2 SMNVEV (reference sequence). V was trimmed by 5 bases and J by 9 bases, leaving 13 bases between them. The CDR3 consists of 12 residues. Here the CDR3 reads CASSGGGRRYTF. The CDR3 bases are TGTGCCAGCAGTGGAGGAGGGCGTCGCTACACCTTC.

This sequence joins TRBV27 and TRBJ2-3, with 12 bases fitting TRBD2. Germline V gene lookup returns CDR1 MNHEY and CDR2 SMNVEV (reference sequence). V lost 5 bases, J lost 5 bases, and 14 bases stayed unmatched. CDR3 size: 18 residues. CDR3 sequence reads: CASSPLAGGPYGKDTQYF. CDR3 nucleotide sequence: TGTGCCAGCAGTCCCCTAGCGGGGGGGCCGTATGGGAAAGATACGCAGTATTTT.